This is a list of T cell receptor beta chains from one sample in a study of shared clonotypes between healthy human individuals. Repertoires were generated with immunoSEQ multiplex PCR, while TCRdb's copy carries only in-frame clones and drops some. Of about 2.1 million clones listed, about 92% are singletons. Material: naive CD8+ T cells from PBMCs. Receptors were obtained from a man aged 18 to 30 in good health. Some clones in this sample may be carry-over from other donors' samples. CDR3s include the opening cysteine and the closing phenylalanine or tryptophan. The order of the fields is V gene, J gene, CDR3 protein.

TRBV15	TRBJ2-7	CATSRGEGPTPSYEQYF
TRBV27	TRBJ2-7	CASSKGSRGYEQYF
TRBV19	TRBJ1-1	CASSLSDEAFF
TRBV5-1	TRBJ1-1	CASSLAKDTEAFF
TRBV5-1	TRBJ2-3	CASSPTYRWESDTQYF
TRBV5-6	TRBJ2-5	CASSLEAGGRQTQYF
TRBV19	TRBJ2-1	CASSIDRLQAGVDEQFF
TRBV7-9	TRBJ2-7	CASSFGLAGPYEQYF
TRBV27	TRBJ2-2	CASSITAGTVNTGELFF
TRBV4-1	TRBJ2-5	CASSGREETQYF
TRBV6-1	TRBJ2-1	CASSGQLHFREQFF
TRBV6-5	TRBJ2-7	CASSYSTGGLYEQYF
TRBV7-9	TRBJ1-2	CASSPTTNRTYGYTF
TRBV11-2	TRBJ2-1	CASSSSGLAGGHNEQFF
TRBV6-1	TRBJ1-2	CASRGVDSSNYGYTF
TRBV5-4	TRBJ2-1	CASSLQGGQFF
TRBV28	TRBJ1-1	CASSLSGDNTEAFF
TRBV29-1	TRBJ2-7	CSVGAGFSSEQYF
TRBV7-9	TRBJ1-1	CASSPPGTEAFF
TRBV27	TRBJ2-5	CASRRSGVRETQYF
TRBV4-3	TRBJ2-1	CASSPTSFGEQFF
TRBV27	TRBJ1-2	CASSLKRGSALGYTF
TRBV5-1	TRBJ2-2	CASSFIPLSRGRAGELFF
TRBV5-1	TRBJ2-3	CASSLVLGLARTDTQYF
TRBV28	TRBJ2-7	CASSFHRLAGVSAYEQYF
TRBV10-3	TRBJ2-2	CAISESGVLTGELFF
TRBV4-1	TRBJ2-3	CASSAQPGLGTDTQYF
TRBV11-2	TRBJ2-2	CASSLIRGRVTGELFF
TRBV28	TRBJ1-1	CASSYRQGTEAFF
TRBV28	TRBJ1-5	CASMRTGAQPQHF
TRBV28	TRBJ1-1	CASTGQGNTEAFF
TRBV27	TRBJ2-7	CASSLGTSREQYF
TRBV27	TRBJ2-1	CASSLPGPAEQFF
TRBV6-6	TRBJ1-1	CASSYSEGVNTEAFF
TRBV15	TRBJ2-5	CATSTLDRGLETQYF
TRBV28	TRBJ2-3	CASSSRLAGGPDTQYF
TRBV15	TRBJ2-7	CATRGLSGTFSGEQYF
TRBV27	TRBJ1-1	CASSLGRATEAFF
TRBV7-9	TRBJ2-1	CASRTSGRNEQFF